Sequencing of this T cell receptor (beta chain) was carried out in a study of T cell responses to AZD1222 COVID-19 vaccine. Study-level findings and limits: The donor cohort was predominantly white British with a female majority, and clonal diversity may have been underestimated.

Pooling was applied to second doses at about 4 or about 12 weeks. TCRdb keeps only in-frame clones here, not all; method: immunoSEQ multiplex PCR. Of about 200,000 clones in the sample, approximately 90% were seen once. For this clone: As yet, its antigen is unknown.

The CDR3 runs to 14 residues. Per the germline V gene, CDR1 is LNHDA and CDR2 is SQIVND (reference sequence). Trimming at V came to 5 bases and at J to 6 bases, leaving 8 bases not matched to a gene. This receptor was obtained from an adult who received the AZD1222 COVID-19 vaccine. The chain carries TRBV19 and TRBJ2-7; 9 nucleotides agree with TRBD2. The sample in question was peripheral blood, obtained 28 days after the second AZD1222 dose. The CDR3 DNA reads as TGTGCCAGTAGTCGGGTGGGAGCGGGAGGCGAGCAGTACTTC. Amino acid sequence: CASSRVGAGGEQYF. Together with reference TRBV19 and TRBJ2-7, the CDR3 gives the full variable domain: DGGITQSPKYLFRKEGQNVTLSCEQNLNHDAMYWYRQDPGQGLRLIYYSQIVNDFQKGDIAEGYSVSREKKESFPLTVTSAQKNPTAFYLCASSRVGAGGEQYFGPGTRLTVT.